This T cell receptor (beta chain) came from a study of T cells in Graves' hyperthyroidism and ophthalmopathy. V was pared by 0 bases and J by 2 bases, with 3 bases of the junction left unmatched. Looked up from germline, CDR1 is KGHSH and CDR2 is LQKENI. The CDR3 loop spans 15 amino acids. There were TCR beta CDR3 regions amplified from RNA transcripts. First-round RT-PCR targeting the TCR CDR3 was performed with the HTBI primer set. Using its own MiXCR run on the multiplex PCR reads, TCRdb lists one record per CDR3 protein. The table has roughly 150,000 distinct CDR3 sequences, less than 10% seen once; the top ten hold about 20%. This clonotype came up many times.

This receptor was identified in a woman aged 18-35 years with Graves' hyperthyroidism that later progressed to Graves' ophthalmopathy. Sequencing used blood. V usage is TRBV18 and J usage is TRBJ1-2; 7 bases fit TRBD1. The CDR3 here is CASSPPGTANYGYTF. CDR3 bases: TGTGCCAGCTCACCACCCGGGACAGCGAACTATGGCTACACCTTC.